Given below is one T cell receptor (beta chain) in context. The data derive from a study of blood T cell repertoires in COVID-19. Clones were sequenced by immunoSEQ multiplex PCR, and TCRdb holds only the in-frame ones, with some missing. The sample lists about 300,000 clones, approximately 90% occurring once. Cohort assignment relied on participant-reported clinical history. Germline V gives CDR1 SGHAT, CDR2 FQDESV (reference sequence). The V segment lost 4 bases and the J segment 7 bases; nucleotides outside the gene matches: 4. This CDR3 has 14 residues. Sequencing was carried out using PBMCs or T cells enriched from blood (not recorded which). This rearrangement joins TRBV11-1 to TRBJ1-6; 7 nucleotides agree with TRBD1. The sequence derives from a woman between 25 and 40 years old who had recovered from COVID-19. CDR3 sequence (DNA): TGTGCCAGCAGCTCGCGGGACAGCAATTCACCCCTCCACTTT. Translation gives CASSSRDSNSPLHF. Together with reference TRBV11-1 and TRBJ1-6, the CDR3 gives the full variable domain: EAEVAQSPRYKITEKSQAVAFWCDPISGHATLYWYRQILGQGPELLVQFQDESVVDDSQLPKDRFSAERLKGVDSTLKIQPAELGDSAMYLCASSSRDSNSPLHFGNGTRLTVT.